This T cell receptor (beta chain) was captured in a study of blood T cell repertoires in COVID-19. Study information: The United States, Italy and Spain provided the acute and convalescent COVID-19 samples. From T cells, B-cell-depleted T cells, or PBMCs came the material, which was cDNA or gDNA.

The sample holds one count of this clone. Study processing details: Nucleated cell counts were estimated from reference gene primer amplification. The repertoire was sequenced with immunoSEQ multiplex PCR; TCRdb's copy has only in-frame clones and lacks some. V and J calls and clone size are as listed in that table; D and trimming were resolved from the DNA. The repertoire includes 95,000 or so clones, 75% to 85% of them detected once, and 18% sits in the top ten. CDR3 length equals 20 residues. The clonotype originates from a woman of 80 years or more with active or convalescent COVID-19. Sequenced: peripheral blood. The V call is TRBV21-1, the J call TRBJ2-5; the D call TRBD2 from the table was never checked on the DNA. TRBV21-1 has pseudogene status. The CDR3 sequence: CASSMRRIPAGREQEETQYF. CDR3 bases: TGTGCCAGCAGCATGCGCCGGATCCCAGCCGGCCGGGAGCAGGAGGAGACCCAGTACTTC.